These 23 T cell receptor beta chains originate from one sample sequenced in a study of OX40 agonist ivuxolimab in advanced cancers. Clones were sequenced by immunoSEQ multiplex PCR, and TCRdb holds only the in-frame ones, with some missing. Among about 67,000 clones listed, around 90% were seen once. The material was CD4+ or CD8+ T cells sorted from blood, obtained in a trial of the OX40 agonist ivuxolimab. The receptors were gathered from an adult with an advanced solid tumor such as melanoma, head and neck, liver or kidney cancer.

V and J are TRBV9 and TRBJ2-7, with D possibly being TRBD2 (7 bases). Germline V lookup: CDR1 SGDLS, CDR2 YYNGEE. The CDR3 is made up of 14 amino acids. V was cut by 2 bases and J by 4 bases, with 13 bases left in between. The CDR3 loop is CASSVAGARYEQYF. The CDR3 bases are TGTGCCAGCAGCGTTGCGGGGGCCCGATACGAGCAGTACTTC.

The CDR3 protein is CASTRGGGTEAFF. The CDR3 nucleotides read TGTGCCAGCACACGTGGGGGAGGCACTGAAGCTTTCTTT. V is TRBV6-5 and J is TRBJ1-1; perhaps TRBD1 as D (5 bases). Trimming pared 7 bases from V and 4 bases from J, leaving 13 bases between. Germline lookup yields CDR1 MNHEY and CDR2 SVGAGI. The CDR3 loop spans 13 amino acids.

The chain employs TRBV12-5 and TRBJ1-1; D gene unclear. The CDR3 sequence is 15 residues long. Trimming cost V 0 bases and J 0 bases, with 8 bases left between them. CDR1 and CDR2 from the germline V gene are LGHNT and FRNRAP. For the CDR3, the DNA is TGTGCTAGTGGTTTGGTTGGTTTATTGAACACTGAAGCTTTCTTT. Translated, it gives CASGLVGLLNTEAFF.

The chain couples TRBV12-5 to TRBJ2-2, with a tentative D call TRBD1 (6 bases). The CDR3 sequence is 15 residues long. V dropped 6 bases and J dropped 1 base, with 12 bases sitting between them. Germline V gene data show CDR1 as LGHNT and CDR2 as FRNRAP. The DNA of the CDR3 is TGTGCTAGTGGCCAACAGGGTTGGAACACCGGGGAGCTGTTTTTT. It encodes CASGQQGWNTGELFF.

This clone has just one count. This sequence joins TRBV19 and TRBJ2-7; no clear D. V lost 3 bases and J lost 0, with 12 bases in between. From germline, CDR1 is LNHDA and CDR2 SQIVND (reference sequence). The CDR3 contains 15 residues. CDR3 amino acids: CASSINGYSSYEQYF. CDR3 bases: TGTGCCAGTAGTATTAACGGGTACTCCTCCTACGAGCAGTACTTC.

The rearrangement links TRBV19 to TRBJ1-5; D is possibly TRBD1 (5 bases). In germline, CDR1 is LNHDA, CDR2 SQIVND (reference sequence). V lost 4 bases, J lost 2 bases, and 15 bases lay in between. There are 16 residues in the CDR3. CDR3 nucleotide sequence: TGTGCCAGTAGTAACCTGGGGCAGGAGCGCAATCAGCCCCAGCATTTT. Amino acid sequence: CASSNLGQERNQPQHF.

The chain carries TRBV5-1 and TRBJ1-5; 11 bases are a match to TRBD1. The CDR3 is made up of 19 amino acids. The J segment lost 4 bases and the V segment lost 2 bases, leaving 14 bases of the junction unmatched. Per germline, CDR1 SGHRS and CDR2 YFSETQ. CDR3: CASSLQPGTGGFGNQPQHF. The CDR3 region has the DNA TGCGCCAGCAGCTTACAGCCCGGGACAGGGGGATTTGGGAATCAGCCCCAGCATTTT.

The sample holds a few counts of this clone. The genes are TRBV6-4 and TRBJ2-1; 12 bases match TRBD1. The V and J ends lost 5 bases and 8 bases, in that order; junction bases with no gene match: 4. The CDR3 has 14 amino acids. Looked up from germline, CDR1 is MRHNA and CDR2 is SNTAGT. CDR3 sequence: CASSRDRGRDEQFF. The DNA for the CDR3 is TGTGCCAGCAGTAGGGACAGGGGGCGAGATGAGCAGTTCTTC.

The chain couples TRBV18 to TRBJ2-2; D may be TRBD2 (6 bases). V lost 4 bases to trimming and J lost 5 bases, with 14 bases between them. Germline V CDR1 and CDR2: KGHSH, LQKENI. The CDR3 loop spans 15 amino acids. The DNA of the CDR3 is TGTGCCAGCTCACTCCAGCGGGTGGTAACCGGGGAGCTGTTTTTT. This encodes CASSLQRVVTGELFF.

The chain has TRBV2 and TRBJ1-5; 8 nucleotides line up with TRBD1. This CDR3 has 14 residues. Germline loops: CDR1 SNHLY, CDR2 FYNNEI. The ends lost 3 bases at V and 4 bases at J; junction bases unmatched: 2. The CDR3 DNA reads TGTGCCAGCAGTGAGACAGGGGCTAATCAGCCCCAGCATTTT. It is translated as CASSETGANQPQHF. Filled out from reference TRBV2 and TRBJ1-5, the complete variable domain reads EPEVTQTPSHQVTQMGQEVILRCVPISNHLYFYWYRQILGQKVEFLVSFYNNEISEKSEIFDDQFSVERPDGSNFTLKIRSTKLEDSAMYFCASSETGANQPQHFGDGTRLSIL.

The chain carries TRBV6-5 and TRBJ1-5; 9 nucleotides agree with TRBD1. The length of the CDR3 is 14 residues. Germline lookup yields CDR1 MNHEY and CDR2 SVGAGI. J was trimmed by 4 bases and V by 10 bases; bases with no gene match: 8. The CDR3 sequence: CATRGQGRNQPQHF. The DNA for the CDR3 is TGTGCCACCCGAGGACAGGGGAGGAATCAGCCCCAGCATTTT.

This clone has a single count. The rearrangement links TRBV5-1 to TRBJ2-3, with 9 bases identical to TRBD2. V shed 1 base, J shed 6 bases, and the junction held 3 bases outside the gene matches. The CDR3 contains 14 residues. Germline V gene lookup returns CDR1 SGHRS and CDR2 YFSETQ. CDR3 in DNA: TGCGCCAGCAGCTTGTTAGCGGGAGTGGATACGCAGTATTTT. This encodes CASSLLAGVDTQYF.

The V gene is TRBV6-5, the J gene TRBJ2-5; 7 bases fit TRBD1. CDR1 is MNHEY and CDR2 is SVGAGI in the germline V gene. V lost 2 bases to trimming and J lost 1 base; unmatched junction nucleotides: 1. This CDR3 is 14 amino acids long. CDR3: CASSYGQVQETQYF. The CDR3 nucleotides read TGTGCCAGCAGTTACGGACAGGTCCAAGAGACCCAGTACTTC.

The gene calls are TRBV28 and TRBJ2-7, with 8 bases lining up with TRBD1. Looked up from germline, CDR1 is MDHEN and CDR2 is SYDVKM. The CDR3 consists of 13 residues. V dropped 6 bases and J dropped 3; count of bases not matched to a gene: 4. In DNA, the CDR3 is TGTGCCAGCAGCCCAGGGGGCGGCTACGAGCAGTACTTC. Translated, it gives CASSPGGGYEQYF.

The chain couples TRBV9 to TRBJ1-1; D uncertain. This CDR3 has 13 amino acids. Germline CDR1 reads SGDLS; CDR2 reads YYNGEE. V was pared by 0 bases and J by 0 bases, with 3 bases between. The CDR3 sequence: CASSVVVNTEAFF. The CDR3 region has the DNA TGTGCCAGCAGCGTAGTCGTGAACACTGAAGCTTTCTTT.

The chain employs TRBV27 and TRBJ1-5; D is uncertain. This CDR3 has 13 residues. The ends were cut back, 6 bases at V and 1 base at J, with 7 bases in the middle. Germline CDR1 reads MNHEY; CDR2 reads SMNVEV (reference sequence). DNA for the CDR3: TGTGCCAGCAGCCGATGGAGCAATCAGCCCCAGCATTTT. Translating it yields CASSRWSNQPQHF.

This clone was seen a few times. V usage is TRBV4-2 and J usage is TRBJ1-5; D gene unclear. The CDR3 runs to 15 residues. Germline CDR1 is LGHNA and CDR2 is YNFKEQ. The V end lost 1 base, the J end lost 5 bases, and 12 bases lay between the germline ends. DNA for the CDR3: TGTGCCAGCAGCCAAGTAGGAGGGAATTATCAGCCCCAGCATTTT. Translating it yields CASSQVGGNYQPQHF.

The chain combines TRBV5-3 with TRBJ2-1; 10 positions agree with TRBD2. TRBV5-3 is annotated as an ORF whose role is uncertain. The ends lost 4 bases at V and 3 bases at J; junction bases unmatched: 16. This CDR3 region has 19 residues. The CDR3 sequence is CARSRTEFRTSGIYNEQFF. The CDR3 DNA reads TGTGCCAGAAGCCGGACCGAATTTCGGACTAGCGGCATCTACAATGAGCAGTTCTTC.

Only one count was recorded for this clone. The CDR3 DNA reads TGTGCCAGCAGTTACTCGGGAGCTAAACTGGCCACCATATATTTT. Protein sequence: CASSYSGAKLATIYF. V is TRBV6-5 and J is TRBJ1-3; D is uncertain. Trimming removed 0 bases at V and 9 bases at J, with 15 bases between. The CDR3 loop spans 15 amino acids. Per the germline V gene, CDR1 is MNHEY and CDR2 is SVGAGI.

The CDR3 protein is CASSEYGTGGAYGYTF. DNA for the CDR3: TGTGCCAGCAGTGAATACGGGACAGGGGGCGCCTATGGCTACACCTTC. This chain links TRBV25-1 with TRBJ1-2; TRBD1 matches at 12 bases. V dropped 0 bases and J dropped 4; count of bases not matched to a gene: 3. Germline CDR1 MGHDK, CDR2 SYGVNS. The CDR3 runs to 16 residues.

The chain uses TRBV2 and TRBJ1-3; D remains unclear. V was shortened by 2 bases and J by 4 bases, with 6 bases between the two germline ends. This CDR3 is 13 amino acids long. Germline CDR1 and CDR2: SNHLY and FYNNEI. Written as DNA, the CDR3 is TGTGCCAGCAGTGAACAGAGGGGAAACACCATATATTTT. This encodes CASSEQRGNTIYF.

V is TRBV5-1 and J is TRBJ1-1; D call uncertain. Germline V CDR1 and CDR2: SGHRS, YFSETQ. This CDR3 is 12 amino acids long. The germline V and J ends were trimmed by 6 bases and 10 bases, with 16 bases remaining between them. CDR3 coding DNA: TGCGCCAGCACCACCACGGGGAGTCGAGCTTTCTTT. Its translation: CASTTTGSRAFF. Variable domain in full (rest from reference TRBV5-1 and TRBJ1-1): KAGVTQTPRYLIKTRGQQVTLSCSPISGHRSVSWYQQTPGQGLQFLFEYFSETQRNKGNFPGRFSGRQFSNSRSEMNVSTLELGDSALYLCASTTTGSRAFFGQGTRLTVV.

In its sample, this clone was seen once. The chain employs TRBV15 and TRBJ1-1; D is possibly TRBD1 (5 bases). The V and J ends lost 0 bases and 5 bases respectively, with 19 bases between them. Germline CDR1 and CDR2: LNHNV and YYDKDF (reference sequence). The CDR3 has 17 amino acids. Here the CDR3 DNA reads TGTGCCACCAGCAGAGATCTCTTAGGGGCTCCTGATACTGAAGCTTTCTTT. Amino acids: CATSRDLLGAPDTEAFF.